The T cell receptor (beta chain) under discussion was sequenced for a study of CD4+ T cells in melanoma. Study-wide findings and caveats: Neoantigen-specific CD4+ T cells in melanoma reportedly had diverse differentiation states. CD8+ T cell, macrophage and B cell function reportedly correlated with neoantigen-specific CD4+ T cells.

Clones were read by immunoSEQ multiplex PCR, and TCRdb kept only the in-frame ones, dropping some. The sample gives 15,000 or so clones, approximately 80% of which show up once; 6.4% is in the top ten. This clone was observed a single time. The antigen is unknown. V lost 6 bases to trimming and J lost 2 bases, with 8 bases between them. CDR3 length: 12 amino acids. Germline-derived CDR1 and CDR2 are MDHEN and SYDVKM. The sequencing input was cells from a culture (not recorded whether cultured in vitro). This clonotype was obtained from a human donor with melanoma. V is TRBV28 and J is TRBJ2-7; no definite D call. The CDR3 reads CASSLGTYEQYF. Written as DNA, the CDR3 is TGTGCCAGCAGCCTTGGAACCTACGAGCAGTACTTC.